The clone carrying this TCR beta chain has just a few counts. Trimming removed 3 bases from V and 2 bases from J; junction bases left unmatched: 15. The germline CDR1 and CDR2 sequences are MNHEY and SMNVEV (reference sequence). The CDR3 runs 19 residues. TCRdb itself ran the 5' RACE reads through MiXCR, one entry per CDR3 protein. In the table there are about 67,000 distinct CDR3 sequences, about 15% of which are singletons. This sample was included in a study of HIV-infected patients and healthy controls. This sequence was found in a human donor in good health. The J gene is TRBJ2-3, the V gene TRBV27; 9 bases match TRBD1. The specimen sequenced was CD4+ T cells from blood. The CDR3 is CASSLEAGTGLTYTDTQYF. The DNA of the CDR3 is TGTGCCAGCAGTTTGGAGGCCGGGACAGGGCTGACTTACACAGATACGCAGTATTTT.